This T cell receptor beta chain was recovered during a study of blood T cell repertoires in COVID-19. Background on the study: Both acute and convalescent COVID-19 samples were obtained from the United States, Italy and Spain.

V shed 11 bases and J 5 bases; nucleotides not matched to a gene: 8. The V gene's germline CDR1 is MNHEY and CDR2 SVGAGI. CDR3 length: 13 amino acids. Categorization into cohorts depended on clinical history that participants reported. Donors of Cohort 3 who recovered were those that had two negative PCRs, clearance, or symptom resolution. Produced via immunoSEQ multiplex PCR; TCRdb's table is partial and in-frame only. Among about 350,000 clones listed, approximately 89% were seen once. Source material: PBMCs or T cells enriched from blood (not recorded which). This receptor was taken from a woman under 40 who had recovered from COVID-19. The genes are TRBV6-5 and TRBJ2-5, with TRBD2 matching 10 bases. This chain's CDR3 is CAVERSGGETQYF. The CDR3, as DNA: TGTGCCGTTGAGCGTAGCGGGGGGGAGACCCAGTACTTC.